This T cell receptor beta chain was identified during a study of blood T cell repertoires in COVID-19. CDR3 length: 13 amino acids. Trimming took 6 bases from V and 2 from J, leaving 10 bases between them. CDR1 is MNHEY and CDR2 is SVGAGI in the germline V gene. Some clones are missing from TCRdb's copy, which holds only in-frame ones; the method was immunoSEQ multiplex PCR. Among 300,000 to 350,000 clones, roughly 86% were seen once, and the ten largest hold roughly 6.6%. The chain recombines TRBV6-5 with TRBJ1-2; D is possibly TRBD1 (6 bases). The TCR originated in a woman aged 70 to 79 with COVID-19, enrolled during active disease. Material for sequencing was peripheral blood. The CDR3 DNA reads TGTGCCAGCAGAACAGACAGGAACTATGGCTACACCTTC. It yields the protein CASRTDRNYGYTF.